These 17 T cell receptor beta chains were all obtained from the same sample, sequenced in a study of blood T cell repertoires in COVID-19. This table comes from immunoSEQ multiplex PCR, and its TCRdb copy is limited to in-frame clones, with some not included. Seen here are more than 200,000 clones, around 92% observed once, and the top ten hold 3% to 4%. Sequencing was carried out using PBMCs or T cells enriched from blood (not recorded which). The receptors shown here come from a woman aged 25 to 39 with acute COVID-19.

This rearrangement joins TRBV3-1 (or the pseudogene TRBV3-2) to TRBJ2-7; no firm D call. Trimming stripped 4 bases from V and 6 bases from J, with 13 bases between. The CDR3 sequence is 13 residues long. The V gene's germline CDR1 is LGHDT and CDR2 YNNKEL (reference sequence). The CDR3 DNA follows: TGTGCCAGCAGCCCACTCGAGAAAAGCGAGCAGTACTTC. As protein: CASSPLEKSEQYF.

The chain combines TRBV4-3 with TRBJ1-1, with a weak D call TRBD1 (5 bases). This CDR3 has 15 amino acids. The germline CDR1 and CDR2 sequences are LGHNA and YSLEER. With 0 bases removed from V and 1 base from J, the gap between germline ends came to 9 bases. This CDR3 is CASSQDGQPNTEAFF. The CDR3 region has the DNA TGCGCCAGCAGCCAAGATGGACAACCGAACACTGAAGCTTTCTTT.

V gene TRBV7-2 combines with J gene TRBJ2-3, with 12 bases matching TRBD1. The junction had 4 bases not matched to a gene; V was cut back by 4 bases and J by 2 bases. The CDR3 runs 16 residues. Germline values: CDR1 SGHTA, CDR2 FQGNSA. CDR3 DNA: TGTGCCAGCAGCTGGGGACAGGGGGCCTTCACAGATACGCAGTATTTT. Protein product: CASSWGQGAFTDTQYF.

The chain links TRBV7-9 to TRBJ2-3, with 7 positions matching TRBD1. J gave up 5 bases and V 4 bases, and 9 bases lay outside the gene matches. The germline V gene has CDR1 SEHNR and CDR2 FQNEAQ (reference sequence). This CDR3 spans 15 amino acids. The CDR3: CASSWVETGRDTQYF. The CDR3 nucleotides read TGTGCCAGCAGCTGGGTGGAGACAGGGAGAGATACGCAGTATTTT.

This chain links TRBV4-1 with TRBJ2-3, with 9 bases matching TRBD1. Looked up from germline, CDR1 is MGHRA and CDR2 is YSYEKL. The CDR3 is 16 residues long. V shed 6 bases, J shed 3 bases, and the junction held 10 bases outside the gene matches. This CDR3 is CASSNLPGQGTDTQYF. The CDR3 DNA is TGCGCCAGCAGTAATCTCCCGGGACAGGGAACAGATACGCAGTATTTT.

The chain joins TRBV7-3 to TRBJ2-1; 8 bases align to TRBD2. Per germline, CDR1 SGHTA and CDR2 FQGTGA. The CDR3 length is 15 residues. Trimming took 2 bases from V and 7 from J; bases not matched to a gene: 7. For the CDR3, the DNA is TGTGCCAGCAGCTTATACGGGGGGGCCCTGAATGAGCAGTTCTTC. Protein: CASSLYGGALNEQFF.

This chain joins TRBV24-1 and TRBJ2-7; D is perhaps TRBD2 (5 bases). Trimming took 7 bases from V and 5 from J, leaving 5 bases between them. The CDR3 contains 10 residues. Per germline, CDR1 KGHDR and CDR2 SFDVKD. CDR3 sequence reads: CATSGNEQYF. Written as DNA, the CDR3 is TGTGCCACCAGCGGGAACGAGCAGTACTTC.

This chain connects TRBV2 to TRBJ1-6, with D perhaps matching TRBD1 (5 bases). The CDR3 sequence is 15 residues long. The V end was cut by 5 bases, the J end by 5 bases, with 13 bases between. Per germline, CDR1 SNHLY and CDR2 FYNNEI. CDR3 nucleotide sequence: TGTGCCAGCAGTTACCAGGGAAGTAATAATTCACCCCTCCACTTT. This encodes CASSYQGSNNSPLHF.

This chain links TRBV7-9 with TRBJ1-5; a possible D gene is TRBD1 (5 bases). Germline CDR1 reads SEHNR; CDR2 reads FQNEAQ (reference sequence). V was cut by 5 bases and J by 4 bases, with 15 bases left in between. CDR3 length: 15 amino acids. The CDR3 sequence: CASSPSGGVNQPQHF. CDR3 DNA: TGTGCCAGCAGCCCCTCTGGGGGGGTGAATCAGCCCCAGCATTTT.

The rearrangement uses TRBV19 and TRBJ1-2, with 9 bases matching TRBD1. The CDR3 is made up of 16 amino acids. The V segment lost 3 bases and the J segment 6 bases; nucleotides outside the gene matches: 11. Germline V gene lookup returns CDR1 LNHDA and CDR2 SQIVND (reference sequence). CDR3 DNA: TGTGCCAGTAGTATGACGGGGACAGGGAAGGTCCATGGCTACACCTTC. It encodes CASSMTGTGKVHGYTF.

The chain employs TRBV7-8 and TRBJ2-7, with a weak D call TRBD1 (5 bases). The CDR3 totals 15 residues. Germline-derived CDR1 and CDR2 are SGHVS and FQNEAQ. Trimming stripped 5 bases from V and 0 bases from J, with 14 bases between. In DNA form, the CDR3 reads TGTGCCAGCAGCACCCAAATAGACAGCTCCTACGAGCAGTACTTC. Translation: CASSTQIDSSYEQYF.

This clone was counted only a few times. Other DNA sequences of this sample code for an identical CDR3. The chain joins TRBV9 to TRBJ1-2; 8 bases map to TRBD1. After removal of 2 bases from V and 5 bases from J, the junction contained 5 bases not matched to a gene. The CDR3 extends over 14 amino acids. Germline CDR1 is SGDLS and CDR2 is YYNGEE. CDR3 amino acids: CASSVGNRGYGYTF. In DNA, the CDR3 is TGTGCCAGCAGCGTGGGGAACAGGGGGTATGGCTACACCTTC.

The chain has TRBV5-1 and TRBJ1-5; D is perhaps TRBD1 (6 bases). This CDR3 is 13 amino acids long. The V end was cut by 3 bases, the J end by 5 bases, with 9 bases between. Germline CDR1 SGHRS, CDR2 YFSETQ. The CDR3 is CASSWDMYQPQHF. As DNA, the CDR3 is TGCGCCAGCAGCTGGGACATGTATCAGCCCCAGCATTTT.

The CDR3 sequence is CASSDSLRSVDSNQPQHF. As DNA, the CDR3 is TGTGCCAGTTCTGATAGCCTACGCAGCGTAGATAGCAATCAGCCCCAGCATTTT. The rearrangement uses TRBV19 and TRBJ1-5; no firm D call. The germline V and J ends were trimmed by 8 bases and 0 bases, with 23 bases remaining between them. The CDR3 has 18 amino acids. CDR1 and CDR2 from the germline V gene are LNHDA and SQIVND (reference sequence).

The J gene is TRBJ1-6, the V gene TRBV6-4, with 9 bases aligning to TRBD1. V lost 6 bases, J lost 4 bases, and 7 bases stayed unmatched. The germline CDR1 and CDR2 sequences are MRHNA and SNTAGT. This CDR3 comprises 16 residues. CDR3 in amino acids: CASRIPGQGYNSPLHF. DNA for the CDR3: TGTGCCAGCAGGATACCGGGACAGGGATATAATTCACCCCTCCACTTT.

The CDR3 region is CASSQGSEQETQYF. In nucleotides, the CDR3 is TGTGCCAGCAGCCAAGGGAGCGAACAAGAGACCCAGTACTTC. The V and J genes are TRBV3-1 (or the pseudogene TRBV3-2) and TRBJ2-5; no clear D gene. V lost 1 base and J lost 2, with 8 bases in between. Germline assignment: CDR1 LGHDT and CDR2 YNNKEL (reference sequence). There are 14 residues in the CDR3.

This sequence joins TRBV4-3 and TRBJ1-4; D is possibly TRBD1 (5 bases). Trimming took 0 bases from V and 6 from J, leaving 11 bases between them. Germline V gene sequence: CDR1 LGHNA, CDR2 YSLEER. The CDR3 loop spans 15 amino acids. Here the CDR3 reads CASSQDWGEHEKLFF. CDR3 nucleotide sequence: TGCGCCAGCAGCCAAGATTGGGGGGAACATGAAAAACTGTTTTTT.